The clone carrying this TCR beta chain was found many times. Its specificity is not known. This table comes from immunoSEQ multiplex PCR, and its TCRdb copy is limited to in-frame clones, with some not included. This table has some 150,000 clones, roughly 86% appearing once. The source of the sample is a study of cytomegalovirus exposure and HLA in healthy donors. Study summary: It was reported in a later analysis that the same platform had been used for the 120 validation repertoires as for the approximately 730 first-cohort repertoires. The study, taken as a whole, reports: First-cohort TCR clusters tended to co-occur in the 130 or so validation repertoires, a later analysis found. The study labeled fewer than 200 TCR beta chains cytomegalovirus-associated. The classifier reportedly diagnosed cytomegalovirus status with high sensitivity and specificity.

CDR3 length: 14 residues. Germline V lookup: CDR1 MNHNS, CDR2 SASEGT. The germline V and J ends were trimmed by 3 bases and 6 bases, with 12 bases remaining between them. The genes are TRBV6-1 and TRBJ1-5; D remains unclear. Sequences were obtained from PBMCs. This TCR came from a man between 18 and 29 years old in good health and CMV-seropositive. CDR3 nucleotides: TGTGCCAGCAGTGAGGAGGGAACCGCTCAGCCCCAGCATTTT. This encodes CASSEEGTAQPQHF.